This T cell receptor beta chain emerged from a study of blood T cell repertoires in COVID-19. In the study overall: The analysed material was cDNA or gDNA that came from T cells, B-cell-depleted T cells, or PBMCs.

V lost 2 bases to trimming and J lost 7 bases; unmatched junction nucleotides: 6. Germline assignment: CDR1 LNHNV and CDR2 YYDKDF (reference sequence). The CDR3 runs 15 residues. Libraries were prepared by immunoSEQ multiplex PCR; TCRdb keeps only in-frame clonotypes and omits some of them. Here the sample spans about 85,000 clones, 85% to 90% being singletons. This sequence was found in a woman over 75 with active or convalescent COVID-19. The source material was peripheral blood. The chain has TRBV15 and TRBJ1-5; 9 bases are shared with TRBD1. The CDR3 region is CATSRPRQGDQPQHF. DNA of the CDR3: TGTGCCACCAGCAGACCTAGACAGGGGGACCAGCCCCAGCATTTT.